This T cell receptor beta chain comes out of a study of T-cell memory formation after mild COVID-19. Using its own MiXCR run on the 5' RACE reads, TCRdb lists one record per CDR3 protein. Of more than 300,000 distinct CDR3 sequences in the sample, approximately 14% were seen once. The germline gives CDR1 MNHNY, CDR2 SVGAGI (reference sequence). CDR3 length: 12 residues. V gave up 7 bases and J gave up 11 bases, with 17 bases separating them. This clonotype was detected only a few times. The TCR originated in a man aged 18-30 years who had mild COVID-19 (a few samples of this study predate the infection). Cell type and time point are not known. The rearrangement joins TRBV6-6 to TRBJ1-1; a weak D match, TRBD1 (5 bases). The sequenced sample was PBMCs or a T cell subset sorted from them (not recorded which). The CDR3 is CASNHDGRGAFF. CDR3 DNA sequence: TGTGCCAGCAATCACGACGGGAGGGGTGCTTTCTTT.